The 13 T cell receptor beta chains presented below share a single source sample, sequenced in a study of brain T cells in children with intractable seizures. Data came from immunoSEQ multiplex PCR; TCRdb stores just in-frame clones and leaves some out. The sample yields approximately 44,000 clones, 90% seen once. The sequencing here drew on peripheral blood, taken at surgery. These receptor sequences come from a girl aged 2 to 10 with tuberous sclerosis and intractable seizures.

The chain recombines TRBV4-1 with TRBJ2-5, with 10 positions matching TRBD2. From germline, CDR1 is MGHRA and CDR2 YSYEKL. Trimming cost V 1 base and J 1 base; bases outside gene matches: 15. The CDR3 consists of 20 residues. The CDR3 DNA reads as TGCGCCAGCAGCCAAGTCAAGTCTACTAGCGGGGAGAGCCCCCAAGAGACCCAGTACTTC. Amino acids: CASSQVKSTSGESPQETQYF.

This chain's CDR3 is CASSMGTGPNYGYTF. In DNA form, the CDR3 reads TGTGCCAGTAGTATGGGGACAGGGCCTAACTATGGCTACACCTTC. The V gene is TRBV19, the J gene TRBJ1-2, with TRBD1 matching over 9 bases. This CDR3 region has 15 residues. V lost 3 bases and J lost 0; bases outside the gene matches: 2. CDR1 is LNHDA and CDR2 is SQIVND in the germline V gene (reference sequence).

The chain is built from TRBV6-5 and TRBJ1-1; D gene uncertain. The CDR3 length is 12 residues. The germline V gene encodes CDR1 MNHEY and CDR2 SVGAGI. V lost 5 bases and J 4 bases, leaving 8 bases between the germline ends. CDR3 bases: TGTGCCAGCAGTCTGGTCGGCACTGAAGCTTTCTTT. Its protein product is CASSLVGTEAFF.

This chain uses TRBV9 with TRBJ2-5; no clear D. From germline, CDR1 is SGDLS and CDR2 YYNGEE. Trimming removed 4 bases from V and 3 bases from J, with 16 bases in between. The CDR3 consists of 15 residues. CDR3 protein: CASSLMAFPKETQYF. The CDR3 region has the DNA TGTGCCAGCAGCTTGATGGCTTTCCCTAAAGAGACCCAGTACTTC.

This rearrangement joins TRBV20-1 to TRBJ2-1; unclear D gene. Germline V gene sequence: CDR1 DFQATT, CDR2 SNEGSKA (reference sequence). The V gene lost 3 bases and the J gene lost 6 bases, with 3 bases spanning the gap. The CDR3 loop spans 10 amino acids. CDR3: CSARPNEQFF. In DNA form, the CDR3 reads TGCAGTGCTAGGCCCAATGAGCAGTTCTTC.

This rearrangement joins TRBV2 to TRBJ1-2; 8 nucleotides align to TRBD1. This CDR3 contains 12 residues. CDR1 is SNHLY, CDR2 FYNNEI, per germline. Trimming took 6 bases from V and 8 from J; bases not matched to a gene: 5. The DNA for the CDR3 is TGTGCCAGCAGGGACAGGGTACAAGGCTACACCTTC. Amino acid sequence: CASRDRVQGYTF.

The rearrangement uses TRBV19 and TRBJ1-5; no reliable D call. Trimming took 4 bases from V and 0 from J, leaving 10 bases between them. Germline CDR1 LNHDA, CDR2 SQIVND (reference sequence). CDR3 length: 15 residues. The CDR3, as DNA: TGTGCCAGTAGTAAGAGGGAATCTAGCAATCAGCCCCAGCATTTT. This sequence encodes CASSKRESSNQPQHF.

The genes are TRBV30 and TRBJ1-6; D is unclear. CDR1 is GTSNPN, CDR2 SVGIG, per germline (reference sequence). There are 14 residues in the CDR3. Trimming left V 4 bases short and J 0 bases short, with 7 bases between. The CDR3 here is CAWTQSSYNSPLHF. The CDR3 DNA reads as TGTGCCTGGACTCAGAGCTCCTATAATTCACCCCTCCACTTT.

This clone showed up just once. This rearrangement joins TRBV7-9 to TRBJ2-6; no reliable D call. This CDR3 is built from 16 residues. Trimming removed 2 bases at V and 1 base at J, with 9 bases between. The germline V gene encodes CDR1 SEHNR and CDR2 FQNEAQ (reference sequence). This CDR3 reads CASSLFGTSGANVLTF. CDR3 DNA sequence: TGTGCCAGCAGCTTATTCGGTACATCTGGGGCCAACGTCCTGACTTTC.

The chain has TRBV5-6 and TRBJ2-7, with TRBD1 as a possible D gene (5 bases). V gave up 4 bases and J gave up 6 bases, with 11 bases separating them. The CDR3 consists of 12 residues. CDR1 and CDR2 (germline): SGHDT, YYEEEE. The CDR3, as DNA: TGTGCCAGCAGCCTCATAAGGGGCGAGCAGTACGTC. It translates to CASSLIRGEQYV.

This clone was picked up a small number of times. The J gene is TRBJ1-5, the V gene TRBV19; 7 bases are a match to TRBD1. The CDR3 has 14 residues. CDR1 LNHDA and CDR2 SQIVND come from the germline V gene (reference sequence). V lost 9 bases to trimming and J lost 2 bases; unmatched junction nucleotides: 7. CDR3 sequence (DNA): TGTGCCAGCGCAGGACAGGAAGGCAATCAGCCCCAGCATTTT. Translated: CASAGQEGNQPQHF.

CDR3 nucleotide sequence: TGTGCCAGCTCACCAGGGGGAAACATTCAGTACTTC. Translated, it gives CASSPGGNIQYF. The chain carries TRBV18 and TRBJ2-4; D is possibly TRBD1 or TRBD2 (5 bases each). The CDR3 runs to 12 residues. Germline CDR1 is KGHSH and CDR2 is LQKENI. Trimming removed 2 bases at V and 6 bases at J, with 5 bases between.

The gene calls are TRBV19 and TRBJ1-2; D not resolved. This CDR3 has 15 amino acids. V gave up 0 bases and J gave up 4 bases, with 12 bases separating them. Germline V lookup: CDR1 LNHDA, CDR2 SQIVND (reference sequence). In DNA form, the CDR3 reads TGTGCCAGTAGTATAGACTGGGAGTTTGGCTATGGCTACACCTTC. Translation gives CASSIDWEFGYGYTF.